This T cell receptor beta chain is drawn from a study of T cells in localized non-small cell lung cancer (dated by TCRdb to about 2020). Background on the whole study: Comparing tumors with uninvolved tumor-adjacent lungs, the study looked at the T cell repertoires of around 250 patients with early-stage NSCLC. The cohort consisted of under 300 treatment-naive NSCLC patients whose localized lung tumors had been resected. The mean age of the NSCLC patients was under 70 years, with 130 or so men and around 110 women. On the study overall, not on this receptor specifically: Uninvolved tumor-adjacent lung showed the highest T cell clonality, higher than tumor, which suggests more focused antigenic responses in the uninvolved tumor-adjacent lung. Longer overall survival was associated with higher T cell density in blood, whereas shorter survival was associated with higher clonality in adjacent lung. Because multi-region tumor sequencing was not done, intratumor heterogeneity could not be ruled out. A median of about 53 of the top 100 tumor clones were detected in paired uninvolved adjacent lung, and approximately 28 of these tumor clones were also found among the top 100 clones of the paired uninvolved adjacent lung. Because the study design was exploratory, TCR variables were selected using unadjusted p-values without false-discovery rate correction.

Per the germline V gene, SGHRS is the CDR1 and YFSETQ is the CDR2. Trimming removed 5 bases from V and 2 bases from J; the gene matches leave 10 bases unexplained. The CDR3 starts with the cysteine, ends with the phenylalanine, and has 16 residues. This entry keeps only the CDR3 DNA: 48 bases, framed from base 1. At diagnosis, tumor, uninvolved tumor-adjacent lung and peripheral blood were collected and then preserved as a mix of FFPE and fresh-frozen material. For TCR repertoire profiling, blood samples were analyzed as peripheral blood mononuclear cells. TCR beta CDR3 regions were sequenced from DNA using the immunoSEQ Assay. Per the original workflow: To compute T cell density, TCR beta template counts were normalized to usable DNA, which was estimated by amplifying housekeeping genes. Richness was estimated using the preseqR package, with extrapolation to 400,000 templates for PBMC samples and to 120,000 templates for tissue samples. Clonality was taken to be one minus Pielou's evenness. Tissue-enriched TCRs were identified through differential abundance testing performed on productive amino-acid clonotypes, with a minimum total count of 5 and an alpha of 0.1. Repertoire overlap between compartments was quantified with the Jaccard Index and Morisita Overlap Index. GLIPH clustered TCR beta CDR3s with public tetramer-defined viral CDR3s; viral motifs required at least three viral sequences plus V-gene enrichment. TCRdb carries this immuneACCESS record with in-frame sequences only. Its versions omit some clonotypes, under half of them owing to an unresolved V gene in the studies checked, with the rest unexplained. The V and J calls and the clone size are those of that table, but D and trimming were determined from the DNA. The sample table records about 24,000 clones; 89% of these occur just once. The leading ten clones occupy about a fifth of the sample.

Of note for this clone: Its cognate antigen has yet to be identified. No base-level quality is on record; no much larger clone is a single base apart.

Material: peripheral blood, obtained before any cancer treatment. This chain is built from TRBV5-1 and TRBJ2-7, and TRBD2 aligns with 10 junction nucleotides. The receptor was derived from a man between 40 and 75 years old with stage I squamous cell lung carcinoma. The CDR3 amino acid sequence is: CASRPLAGAAAYEQYF. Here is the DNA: TGCGCCAGCAGGCCTCTAGCGGGGGCCGCTGCCTACGAGCAGTACTTC.